The rows below give T cell receptor beta chains drawn from one sample of a study of identical twins. TCRdb itself ran the 5' RACE reads through MiXCR, one entry per CDR3 protein. This sample has approximately 620,000 distinct CDR3 sequences, with about 9.4% found just once. The data also belong to a second study, concerning yellow fever vaccine responses in identical twins.

The specimen sequenced was PBMCs. These receptors were taken from a woman younger than 35 in good health. Both conserved end residues are part of each CDR3.

J gene,V gene,CDR3 protein
TRBJ2-7,TRBV7-2,CASSLNQGPYEQYF
TRBJ2-1,TRBV4-3,CASSQDLGGGTYNEQFF
TRBJ2-6,TRBV28,CASRYDNPGANVLTF
TRBJ2-2,TRBV11-1,CASSLARTSGSTNTGELFF
TRBJ1-2,TRBV12-3/TRBV12-4,CASSSDGTYYGYTF
TRBJ2-7,TRBV28,CASSLLPGTSGRYEQYF
TRBJ2-5,TRBV7-8,CASSLLLAGHEETQYF
TRBJ1-1,TRBV7-8,CASSFLTGGYTEAFF
TRBJ2-7,TRBV5-1,CASSFNGLAGDRSYEQYF
TRBJ1-4,TRBV5-1,CASSLRPALGELFF
TRBJ1-1,TRBV5-4,CASSLFWGGAPRFDTEAFF
TRBJ2-5,TRBV7-2,CASSPGLAGGLETQYF
TRBJ2-7,TRBV7-8,CASSSVLAGVSYEQYF
TRBJ2-1,TRBV20-1,CSASATSGRGGEQFF
TRBJ2-1,TRBV7-2,CASSLDRGLVDEQFF
TRBJ2-7,TRBV4-3,CASSQEMDLTTYEQYF
TRBJ1-2,TRBV7-9,CASSEAARQGKLGYTF
TRBJ1-1,TRBV10-3,CAISETTLRQMNTEAFF
TRBJ2-1,TRBV4-3,CASSQDLLGPNEQFF
TRBJ2-7,TRBV7-2,CASTQRGAPIYEQYF
TRBJ2-1,TRBV7-3,CASSLSDGSKKFDEQFF
TRBJ2-7,TRBV28,CASSDPPGYEQYF
TRBJ2-7,TRBV11-2,CASSPKVLAGGPASYEQYF
TRBJ2-7,TRBV28,CASGTGIHEQYF
TRBJ2-5,TRBV27,CASSGTSGGSQETQYF
TRBJ2-7,TRBV25-1,CASSEGPRYEQYF
TRBJ1-1,TRBV7-2,CASSLATVFTEAFF
TRBJ2-1,TRBV20-1,CSAPTSGKYNEQFF
TRBJ1-2,TRBV20-1,CSASGGDIDYGYTF